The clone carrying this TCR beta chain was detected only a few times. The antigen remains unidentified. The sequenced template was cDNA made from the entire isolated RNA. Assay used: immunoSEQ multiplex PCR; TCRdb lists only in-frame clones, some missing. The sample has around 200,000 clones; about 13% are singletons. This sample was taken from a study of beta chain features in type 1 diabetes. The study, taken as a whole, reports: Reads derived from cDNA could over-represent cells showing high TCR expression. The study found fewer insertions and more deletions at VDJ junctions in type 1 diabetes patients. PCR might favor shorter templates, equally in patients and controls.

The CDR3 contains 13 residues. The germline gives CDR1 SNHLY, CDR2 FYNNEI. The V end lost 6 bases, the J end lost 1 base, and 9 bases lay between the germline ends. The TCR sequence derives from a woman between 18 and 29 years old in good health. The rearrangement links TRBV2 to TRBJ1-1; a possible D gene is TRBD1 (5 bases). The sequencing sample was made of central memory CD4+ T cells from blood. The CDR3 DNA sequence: TGTGCCAGCAGGGTTGACAGGAACACTGAAGCTTTCTTT. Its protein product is CASRVDRNTEAFF.